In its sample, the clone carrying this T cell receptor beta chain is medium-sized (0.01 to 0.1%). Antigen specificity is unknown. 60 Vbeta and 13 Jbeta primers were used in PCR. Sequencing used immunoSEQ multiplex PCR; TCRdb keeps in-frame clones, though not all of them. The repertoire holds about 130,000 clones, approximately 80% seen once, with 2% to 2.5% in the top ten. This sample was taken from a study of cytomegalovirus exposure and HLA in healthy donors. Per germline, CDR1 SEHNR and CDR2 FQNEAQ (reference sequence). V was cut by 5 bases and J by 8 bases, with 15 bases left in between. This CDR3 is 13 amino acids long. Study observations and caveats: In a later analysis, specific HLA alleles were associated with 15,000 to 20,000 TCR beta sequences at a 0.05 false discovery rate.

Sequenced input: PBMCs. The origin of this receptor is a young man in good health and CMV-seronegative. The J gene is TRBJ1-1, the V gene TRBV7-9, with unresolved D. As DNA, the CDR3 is TGTGCCAGCAGCCCCCCCGGCAGGTCCGAAGCTTTCTTT. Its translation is CASSPPGRSEAFF.